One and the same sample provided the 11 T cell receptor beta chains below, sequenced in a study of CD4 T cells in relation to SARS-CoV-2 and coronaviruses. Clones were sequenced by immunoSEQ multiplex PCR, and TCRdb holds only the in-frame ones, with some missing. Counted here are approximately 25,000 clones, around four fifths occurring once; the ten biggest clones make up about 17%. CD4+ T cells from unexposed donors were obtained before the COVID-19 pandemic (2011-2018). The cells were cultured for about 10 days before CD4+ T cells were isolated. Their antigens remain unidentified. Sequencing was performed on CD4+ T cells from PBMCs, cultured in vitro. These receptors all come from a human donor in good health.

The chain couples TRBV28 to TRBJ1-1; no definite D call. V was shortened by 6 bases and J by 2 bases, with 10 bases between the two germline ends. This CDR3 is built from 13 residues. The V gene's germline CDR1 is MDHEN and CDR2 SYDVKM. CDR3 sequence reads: CASRIRRNTEAFF. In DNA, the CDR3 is TGTGCCAGCAGAATCAGGAGAAACACTGAAGCTTTCTTT.

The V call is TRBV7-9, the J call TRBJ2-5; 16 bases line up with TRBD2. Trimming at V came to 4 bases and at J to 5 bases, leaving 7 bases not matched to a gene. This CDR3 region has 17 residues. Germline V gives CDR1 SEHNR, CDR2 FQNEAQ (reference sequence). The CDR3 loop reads CASSSGLAGGSGETQYF. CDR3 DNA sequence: TGTGCCAGCAGCTCGGGACTAGCGGGAGGGTCTGGGGAGACCCAGTACTTC.

CDR3 sequence: CATSDLPITGVRGDTQYF. CDR3 in DNA: TGTGCCACCAGTGATTTGCCTATAACAGGGGTACGAGGAGATACGCAGTATTTT. The chain carries TRBV24-1 and TRBJ2-3; the match to TRBD1 covers 7 bases. The CDR3 runs to 18 residues. Germline trimming cut 0 bases from V and 5 bases from J; bases unmatched to any gene: 13. The germline V gene encodes CDR1 KGHDR and CDR2 SFDVKD.

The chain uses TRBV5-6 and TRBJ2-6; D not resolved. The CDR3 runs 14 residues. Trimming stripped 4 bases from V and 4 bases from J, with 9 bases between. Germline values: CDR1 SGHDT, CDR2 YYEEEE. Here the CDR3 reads CASSPPFGANVLTF. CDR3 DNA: TGTGCCAGCAGCCCTCCCTTCGGGGCCAACGTCCTGACTTTC.

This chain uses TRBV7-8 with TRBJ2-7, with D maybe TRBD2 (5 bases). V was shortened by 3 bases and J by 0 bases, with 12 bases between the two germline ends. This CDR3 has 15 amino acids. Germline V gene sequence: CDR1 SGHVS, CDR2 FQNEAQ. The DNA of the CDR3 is TGTGCCAGCAGCTTTGAAGCGGCTAGCTCCTACGAGCAGTACTTC. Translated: CASSFEAASSYEQYF.

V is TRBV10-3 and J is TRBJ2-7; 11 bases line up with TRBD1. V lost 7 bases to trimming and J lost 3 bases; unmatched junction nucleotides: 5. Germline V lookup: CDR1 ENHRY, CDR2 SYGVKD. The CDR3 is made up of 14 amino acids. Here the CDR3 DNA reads TGTGCCATCAATACCGGGACAGGGGGCTACGAGCAGTACTTC. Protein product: CAINTGTGGYEQYF.

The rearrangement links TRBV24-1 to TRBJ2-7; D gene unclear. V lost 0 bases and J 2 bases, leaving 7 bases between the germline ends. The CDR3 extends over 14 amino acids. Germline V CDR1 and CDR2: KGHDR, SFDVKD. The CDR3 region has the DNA TGTGCCACCAGTGATTTGCCAGGTCCCTACGAGCAGTACTTC. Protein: CATSDLPGPYEQYF.

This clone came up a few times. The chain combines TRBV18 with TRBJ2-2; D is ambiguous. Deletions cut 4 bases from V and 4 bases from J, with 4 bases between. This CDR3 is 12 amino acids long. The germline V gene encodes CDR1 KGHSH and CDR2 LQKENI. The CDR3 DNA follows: TGTGCCAGCTCACAGGGCACCGGGGAGCTGTTTTTT. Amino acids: CASSQGTGELFF.

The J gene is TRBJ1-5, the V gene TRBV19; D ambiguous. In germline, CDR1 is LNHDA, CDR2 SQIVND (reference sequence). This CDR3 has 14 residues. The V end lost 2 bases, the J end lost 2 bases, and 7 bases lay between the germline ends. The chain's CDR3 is CASSITGGNQPQHF. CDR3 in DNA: TGTGCCAGTAGTATAACTGGGGGCAATCAGCCCCAGCATTTT.

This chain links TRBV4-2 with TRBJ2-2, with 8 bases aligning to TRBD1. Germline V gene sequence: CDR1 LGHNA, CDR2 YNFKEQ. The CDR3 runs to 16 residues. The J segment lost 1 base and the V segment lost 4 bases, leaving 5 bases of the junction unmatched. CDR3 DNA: TGTGCCAGCAGCCTTGCTGACAGGGGGAACACCGGGGAGCTGTTTTTT. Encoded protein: CASSLADRGNTGELFF.

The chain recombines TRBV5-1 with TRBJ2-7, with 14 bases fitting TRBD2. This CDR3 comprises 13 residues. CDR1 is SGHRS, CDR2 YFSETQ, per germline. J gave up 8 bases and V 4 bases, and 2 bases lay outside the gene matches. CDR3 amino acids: CASSGLAGGQQYF. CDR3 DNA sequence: TGCGCCAGCAGCGGACTAGCGGGAGGCCAGCAGTACTTC.